One and the same sample provided the 15 T cell receptor beta chains below, sequenced in a study of blood T cell repertoires in COVID-19. Sequencing was performed with immunoSEQ multiplex PCR; in TCRdb, only in-frame clones are kept and a portion is missing. The sample gives around 330,000 clones, around 88% of which show up once; about 1.5% is in the top ten. The source material was peripheral blood. These receptors were taken from a woman under 40 with COVID-19, enrolled during active disease.

This chain links TRBV10-3 with TRBJ2-7; 7 positions match TRBD1. Germline loops: CDR1 ENHRY, CDR2 SYGVKD. This CDR3 has 13 amino acids. The trim removed 6 bases at V and 5 bases at J, leaving 7 bases unmatched. CDR3 nucleotides: TGTGCCATCAGGGACAGGCCAGAGGACGAGCAGTACGTC. Its translation is CAIRDRPEDEQYV.

The chain has TRBV3-1 (or the pseudogene TRBV3-2) and TRBJ1-6, with D hard to call. V lost 1 base to trimming and J lost 8 bases, with 6 bases between them. Per germline, CDR1 LGHDT and CDR2 YNNKEL (reference sequence). The CDR3 has 13 residues. CDR3 loop: CASSQVPDSPLHF. CDR3 sequence (DNA): TGTGCCAGCAGCCAAGTCCCCGATTCACCCCTCCACTTT.

This chain joins TRBV6-5 and TRBJ2-7, with D perhaps matching TRBD1 (6 bases). Between the trimmed V and J ends, which lost 5 bases and 2 bases, there was a span of 13 bases. This CDR3 spans 14 amino acids. Germline CDR1 MNHEY, CDR2 SVGAGI. The CDR3 loop reads CASSLDRTAYEQYF. The CDR3 region has the DNA TGTGCCAGCAGTCTTGACAGGACTGCCTACGAGCAGTACTTC.

The genes are TRBV19 and TRBJ1-3, with a tentative D call TRBD1 (5 bases). This CDR3 is built from 15 residues. Trimming shortened V by 7 bases and J by 0 bases, and 13 bases separated the two germline ends. Germline-derived CDR1 and CDR2 are LNHDA and SQIVND (reference sequence). CDR3 sequence reads: CASIERGISGNTIYF. The DNA for the CDR3 is TGTGCCAGTATCGAACGGGGGATCTCTGGAAACACCATATATTTT.

The gene calls are TRBV11-3 and TRBJ1-3; 7 bases fit TRBD1. The germline V gene encodes CDR1 SGHNT and CDR2 YENEEA. V lost 4 bases and J lost 0; bases outside the gene matches: 12. The CDR3 sequence is 18 residues long. CDR3 sequence (DNA): TGTGCCAGCAGCTACCACAGGGGAGAAGCGAGCTCTGGAAACACCATATATTTT. Its translation is CASSYHRGEASSGNTIYF.

In the case of this clone: Other DNA sequences within the sample encode an identical CDR3. The chain employs TRBV27 and TRBJ1-1; D is undetermined. Germline CDR1 and CDR2: MNHEY and SMNVEV (reference sequence). This CDR3 is built from 13 residues. The V and J ends lost 3 bases and 1 base respectively, with 6 bases between them. The CDR3 DNA reads as TGTGCCAGCAGTTTGGGCCGGAACACTGAAGCTTTCTTT. Residues: CASSLGRNTEAFF.

V gene TRBV7-2 combines with J gene TRBJ1-2, with D possibly TRBD1 on 6 matching bases. CDR1 and CDR2 (germline): SGHTA, FQGNSA. There are 18 residues in the CDR3. With 2 bases removed from V and 7 bases from J, the gap between germline ends came to 26 bases. The CDR3 protein is CASSLSVGTKSLLGGYTF. CDR3 in DNA: TGTGCCAGCAGCTTATCAGTTGGGACAAAGTCCCTATTAGGTGGCTACACCTTC. Full variable domain (missing parts from reference TRBV7-2 and TRBJ1-2): GAGVSQSPSNKVTEKGKDVELRCDPISGHTALYWYRQSLGQGLEFLIYFQGNSAPDKSGLPSDRFSAERTGGSVSTLTIQRTQQEDSAVYLCASSLSVGTKSLLGGYTFGSGTRLTVV.

This sequence joins TRBV10-2 and TRBJ2-5, with D maybe TRBD2 (5 bases). The CDR3 has 11 amino acids. Germline V gene sequence: CDR1 WSHSY, CDR2 SAAADI. V lost 7 bases and J 3 bases, leaving 6 bases between the germline ends. Written as DNA, the CDR3 is TGCGCCAGCATGGGAGAAGAGACCCAGTACTTC. Protein sequence: CASMGEETQYF.

The rearrangement joins TRBV3-1 (or the pseudogene TRBV3-2) to TRBJ1-2; D may be TRBD1 (5 bases). The CDR3 loop spans 14 amino acids. Trimming cost V 3 bases and J 10 bases, with 18 bases left between them. Germline V gene sequence: CDR1 LGHDT, CDR2 YNNKEL (reference sequence). CDR3 sequence reads: CASSQGGTSRDYTF. Here the CDR3 DNA reads TGTGCCAGCAGCCAGGGGGGGACCAGTCGTGACTACACCTTC.

The CDR3 bases are TGTGCCAGCAGCTCCGACTGGGGGGGCATGTACGAGCAGTACTTC. Protein product: CASSSDWGGMYEQYF. The rearrangement uses TRBV7-2 and TRBJ2-7; D possibly corresponds to TRBD2 (7 bases). The CDR3 extends over 15 amino acids. The V gene's germline CDR1 is SGHTA and CDR2 FQGNSA. V lost 4 bases and J lost 4, with 17 bases in between.

Written as DNA, the CDR3 is TGTGCCAGCAGCTTAGGACAGGGACCCTATGGCTACACCTTC. Translation gives CASSLGQGPYGYTF. The chain combines TRBV7-8 with TRBJ1-2, with 7 nucleotides matching TRBD1. The CDR3 is made up of 14 amino acids. Germline lookup yields CDR1 SGHVS and CDR2 FQNEAQ. Unmatched junction bases numbered 3, after V lost 1 base and J lost 4 bases. Full variable domain (rest looked up from reference TRBV7-8 and TRBJ1-2): GAGVSQSPRYKVAKRGQDVALRCDPISGHVSLFWYQQALGQGPEFLTYFQNEAQLDKSGLPSDRFFAERPEGSVSTLKIQRTQQEDSAVYLCASSLGQGPYGYTFGSGTRLTVV.

This chain joins TRBV3-1 (or the pseudogene TRBV3-2) and TRBJ1-6; D remains ambiguous. Per germline, CDR1 LGHDT and CDR2 YNNKEL (reference sequence). Deletions cut 0 bases from V and 6 bases from J, with 9 bases between. This CDR3 comprises 15 residues. The chain's CDR3 is CASSQDPSGNSPLHF. CDR3 sequence (DNA): TGTGCCAGCAGCCAAGATCCGTCCGGTAATTCACCCCTCCACTTT.

This chain connects TRBV11-3 to TRBJ2-1, with 12 bases that match TRBD1. The CDR3 runs 15 residues. V shed 1 base and J 9 bases; nucleotides not matched to a gene: 4. Germline CDR1 reads SGHNT; CDR2 reads YENEEA. CDR3 loop: CASSLGGTGGGEQFF. In DNA form, the CDR3 reads TGTGCCAGCAGCTTAGGAGGGACAGGGGGCGGTGAGCAGTTCTTC.

J is TRBJ1-5 and V is TRBV6-5; 7 bases align to TRBD1. The CDR3 spans 13 residues. J was trimmed by 4 bases and V by 6 bases; bases with no gene match: 3. Germline V gene data show CDR1 as MNHEY and CDR2 as SVGAGI. The CDR3 sequence: CASSGTANQPQHF. The CDR3 DNA sequence: TGTGCCAGCAGCGGGACAGCTAATCAGCCCCAGCATTTT.

This chain connects TRBV18 to TRBJ2-7; no firm D call. This CDR3 contains 13 residues. Deletions cut 0 bases from V and 2 bases from J, with 5 bases between. CDR1 is KGHSH and CDR2 is LQKENI in the germline V gene. The CDR3 sequence is CASSPPSAYEQYF. CDR3 nucleotide sequence: TGTGCCAGCTCACCACCGTCAGCCTACGAGCAGTACTTC. The variable domain in full, with the rest retrieved from reference TRBV18 and TRBJ2-7, is NAGVMQNPRHLVRRRGQEARLRCSPMKGHSHVYWYRQLPEEGLKFMVYLQKENIIDESGMPKERFSAEFPKEGPSILRIQQVVRGDSAAYFCASSPPSAYEQYFGPGTRLTVT.